Listed below are T cell receptor beta chains from one sample, sequenced in a study of blood T cell repertoires in COVID-19. Profiled with immunoSEQ multiplex PCR; TCRdb holds only in-frame clones, not every one. The data hold about 240,000 clones, with 70% to 80% observed a single time. The sequenced sample was peripheral blood. The receptors derive from an elderly woman with acute or convalescent COVID-19. Both conserved end residues are part of each CDR3. D genes are given only for firm matches. The size of a clone is reported for some rows only, either as once, few or many, or as a class for expanded clones.

d_call j_call clone_size v_call cdr3_nt cdr3_aa
TRBD1 TRBJ2-5 once TRBV29-1 TGCAGCGGGGGACAGGGTATATGGGAGACCCAGTACTTC CSGGQGIWETQYF
TRBD2 TRBJ2-7 . TRBV5-4 TGTGCCAGCAGCGTCGGACTAGCGGGAGAAGGTGTAGGCTACGAGCAGTACTTC CASSVGLAGEGVGYEQYF
. TRBJ1-2 . TRBV20-1 TGCAGTGCTAGAACGCGGGATGGCTACACCTTC CSARTRDGYTF
. TRBJ2-3 . TRBV13 TGTGCCAGCAGCTTAAGACGGTGGGGGGGCCTAGATACGCAGTATTTT CASSLRRWGGLDTQYF
. TRBJ1-2 . TRBV6-5 TGTGCCAGCAGTTACGAGGCTAACTATGGCTACACCTTC CASSYEANYGYTF
TRBD2 TRBJ2-7 once TRBV3-1/TRBV3-2 TGTGCCAGCAGCCAGGGGCTAGCGGCAACCTACGAGCAGTACTTC CASSQGLAATYEQYF
TRBD2 TRBJ2-1 . TRBV20-1 TGCAGTGCTAGTGGGGCCGCTGTGACTAGCGGATCAAATGTAAGGAATGAGCAGTTCTTC CSASGAAVTSGSNVRNEQFF
TRBD2 TRBJ2-5 . TRBV2 TGTGCCAGCCGGGGGGGCCGGGAGACCCAGTACTTC CASRGGRETQYF
TRBD2 TRBJ2-1 once TRBV19 TGTGCCAGTGGCTCGCAGCGGGGACCGTACAATGAGCAGTTCTTC CASGSQRGPYNEQFF
TRBD2 TRBJ2-3 . TRBV28 TGTGCCAGCATAACTAGCGGGAGGGCTTATACGCAGTATTTT CASITSGRAYTQYF
. TRBJ1-5 few TRBV15 TGTGCCACCAGCAGAGATCCGGGAAGCAATCAGCCCCAGCATTTT CATSRDPGSNQPQHF
. TRBJ1-1 . TRBV4-3 TGCGCCAGCAGCTCCTGGGAGGGGGTAACTGAAGCTTTCTTT CASSSWEGVTEAFF
. TRBJ1-1 few TRBV5-5 TGTGCCAGCGCAGGGGAGACTGAAGCTTTCTTT CASAGETEAFF
. TRBJ2-1 . TRBV6-5 TGTGCCAGCAAACAAGGCCACAGCTCCTACAATGAGCAGTTCTTC CASKQGHSSYNEQFF
. TRBJ2-1 few TRBV2 TGTGCCAGCAGTGATCAGGGGCTCGGTAATTACAATGAGCAGTTCTTC CASSDQGLGNYNEQFF
. TRBJ1-2 once TRBV5-4 TGTGCCAGCAGCGGTAACAGGGCGGGCTACACCTTC CASSGNRAGYTF
. TRBJ1-5 . TRBV4-1 TGCGCCAGCAGCCACTTCGGCGGGGAGAAGCCCCAGCATTTT CASSHFGGEKPQHF
TRBD1 TRBJ1-4 . TRBV7-9 TGTGCCAGCAGCTTAGGTGTGCAGGGGGCGCGTCTTAATGAAAAACTGTTTTTT CASSLGVQGARLNEKLFF
TRBD2 TRBJ2-1 . TRBV4-3 TGCGCCAGCAGCCAAGAAAACAGCGGGGGGGCAATTGGATCCTACAATGAGCAGTTCTTC CASSQENSGGAIGSYNEQFF
. TRBJ2-1 few TRBV11-2 TGTGCCACATCCGGGGCGGGGTTCTTAGAGCAGTTCTTC CATSGAGFLEQFF
. TRBJ2-2 . TRBV6-5 TGTGCCAGCAAACTAGGGTCGAGGACCGGGGAGCTGTTTTTT CASKLGSRTGELFF
. TRBJ1-6 . TRBV4-3 TGCGCCAGCAGCCAAGATTTAGTGGGGACTGGGGATTCACCCCTCCACTTT CASSQDLVGTGDSPLHF
TRBD2 TRBJ2-3 . TRBV5-1 TGCGCCAGCAGCTCGGGGGGGACCACAGATACGCAGTATTTT CASSSGGTTDTQYF
TRBD1 TRBJ2-6 many TRBV2 TGTGCCAGCAGTTATGTACCGGGACAGGGATTATCTGGGGCCAACGTCCTGACTTTC CASSYVPGQGLSGANVLTF
TRBD1 TRBJ1-5 . TRBV6-5 TGTGCCAGCAGTTCCGTACAGGGGTTCGGCAATCAGCCCCAGCATTTT CASSSVQGFGNQPQHF
TRBD2 TRBJ2-5 few TRBV3-1/TRBV3-2 TGTGCCAGCAGCCAACCGGGGGGGTTCGAGACCCAGTACTTC CASSQPGGFETQYF
TRBD2 TRBJ2-3 . TRBV15 TGTGCCACTAGCGGGGGAGGGATCTCGGTTGATACGCAGTATTTT CATSGGGISVDTQYF
TRBD1 TRBJ1-2 many TRBV6-5 TGTGCCAGCAGGAGGGGACAGAACTATGGCTACACCTTC CASRRGQNYGYTF
TRBD1 TRBJ2-7 . TRBV27 TGTGCCAGCAGTATTGACAGGGCTTCCTACGAGCAGTACTTC CASSIDRASYEQYF
. TRBJ2-7 . TRBV25-1 TGTGCCAGCAGTCGACAGAGCTACGAGCAGTACTTC CASSRQSYEQYF
. TRBJ1-6 . TRBV5-1 TGCGCCAGCAGCTTGGAATCTGGGGAGAAGAATTCACCCCTCCACTTT CASSLESGEKNSPLHF
TRBD2 TRBJ2-3 . TRBV7-2 TGTGCCAGCAGGTCCGCGGGGGGCGGTTGGACAGATACGCAGTATTTT CASRSAGGGWTDTQYF
. TRBJ2-1 . TRBV21-1 TGTGCCAGCAGCACTAGCGGGAGGGATTACAATGAGCAGTTCTTC CASSTSGRDYNEQFF
TRBD2 TRBJ2-2 few TRBV5-5 TGTGCCAGCAGCTCGGGGGGACGAACCGGGGAGCTGTTTTTT CASSSGGRTGELFF
TRBD1 TRBJ2-1 once TRBV9 TGTGCCAGCAGCGCGGGACAGGGGAGGGGTAATGAGCAGTTCTTC CASSAGQGRGNEQFF
. TRBJ2-2 . TRBV19 TGTGCCAGTAGTAACGCAGGGGACACCGGGGAGCTGTTTTTT CASSNAGDTGELFF
TRBD2 TRBJ2-7 . TRBV19 TGTGCCAGTAGTCCTAGCGGGGGCCGTGGCGCCGAGCAGTACTTC CASSPSGGRGAEQYF
TRBD2 TRBJ2-5 . TRBV5-1 TGCGCCAGCAGCTTGGAAAGCGGGGCGGAGACCCAGTACTTC CASSLESGAETQYF
TRBD1 TRBJ1-1 . TRBV2 TGTGCCAGCAGACGACAGGGGGTAAACACTGAAGCTTTCTTT CASRRQGVNTEAFF
TRBD1 TRBJ2-7 . TRBV27 TGTGCCAGCAGTTTAAAGATCGGCGACAGGGGACCTAGGGAGCAGTACTTC CASSLKIGDRGPREQYF
TRBD2 TRBJ2-5 . TRBV2 TGTGCCAGCAGTCTAGCGGGGGGGACCCAAGAGACCCAGTACTTC CASSLAGGTQETQYF
TRBD1 TRBJ1-4 few TRBV9 TGTGCCAGCAGCTCCGGGACAGGAAAAAATGAAAAACTGTTTTTT CASSSGTGKNEKLFF
. TRBJ2-5 . TRBV7-2 TGTGCCGGAGCTTTAAAGGTGGCGCAGACCCAGTACTTC CAGALKVAQTQYF
TRBD2 TRBJ2-1 . TRBV19 TGTGCCAGTAGTATCGGGGGGGGGAATGAGCAGTTCTTC CASSIGGGNEQFF
. TRBJ2-6 . TRBV10-3 TGTGCCATCAGTGAGTCGACTATTGGTAGGGGGGCCAACGTCCTGACTTTC CAISESTIGRGANVLTF
TRBD1 TRBJ1-2 few TRBV6-5 TGTGCCAGCAGTTTAGGACAGGACTATGGCTACACCTTC CASSLGQDYGYTF
. TRBJ1-1 many TRBV3-1/TRBV3-2 TGTGCCAGCAGCCTCAGGGATCCAAGCACTGAAGCTTTCTTT CASSLRDPSTEAFF
TRBD1 TRBJ1-4 few TRBV7-9 TGTGCCAGCAGCCGGGGACAGGCGGCAACTAATGAAAAACTGTTTTTT CASSRGQAATNEKLFF
TRBD1 TRBJ1-1 . TRBV15 TGTGCCACCAGCAGGGCCCCAGGGGGCGCAATGGGGACTGAAGCTTTCTTT CATSRAPGGAMGTEAFF
TRBD1 TRBJ2-2 . TRBV5-1 TGCGCCAGCAGCTCGACAGGGAGTGGCACCGGGGAGCTGTTTTTT CASSSTGSGTGELFF
. TRBJ1-2 . TRBV20-1 TGCAGTGCTAGAGATCTGGTGGGGAGTTCCTTC CSARDLVGSSF
. TRBJ1-5 . TRBV27 TGTGCCAGCAGTTCCCGCGATGGGAGTCAGCCCCAGCATTTT CASSSRDGSQPQHF
. TRBJ1-1 few TRBV2 TGTGCCAGCAGTGCCAGCGTTGCTGAAGCTTTCTTT CASSASVAEAFF
TRBD1 TRBJ1-1 once TRBV5-1 TGCGCCAGCAGCTTGGAGCAGGGGGCGGGCACTGAAGCTTTCTTT CASSLEQGAGTEAFF